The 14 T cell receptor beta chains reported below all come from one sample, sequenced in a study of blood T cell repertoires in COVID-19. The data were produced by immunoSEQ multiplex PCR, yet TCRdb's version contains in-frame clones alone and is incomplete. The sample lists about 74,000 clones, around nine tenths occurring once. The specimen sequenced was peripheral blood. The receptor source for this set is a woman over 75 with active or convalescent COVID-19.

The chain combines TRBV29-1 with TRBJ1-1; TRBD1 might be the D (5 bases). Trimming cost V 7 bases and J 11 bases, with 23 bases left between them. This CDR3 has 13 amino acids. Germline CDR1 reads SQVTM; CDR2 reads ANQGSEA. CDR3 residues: CSADLSGQGAAFF. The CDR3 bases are TGCAGCGCTGACCTGTCCGGGCAGGGTGCCGCTTTCTTT.

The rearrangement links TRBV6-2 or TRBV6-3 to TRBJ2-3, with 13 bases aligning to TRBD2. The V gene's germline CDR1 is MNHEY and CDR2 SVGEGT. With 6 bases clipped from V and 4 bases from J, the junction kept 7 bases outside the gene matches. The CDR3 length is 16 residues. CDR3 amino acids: CASSNRGLAGPDTQYF. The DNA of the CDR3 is TGTGCCAGCAGCAATCGGGGACTAGCGGGGCCAGATACGCAGTATTTT.

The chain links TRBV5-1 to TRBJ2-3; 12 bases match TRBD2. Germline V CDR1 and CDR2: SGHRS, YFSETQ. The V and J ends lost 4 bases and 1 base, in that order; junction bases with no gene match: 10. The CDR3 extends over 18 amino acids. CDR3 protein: CASSHTSGGPLGTDTQYF. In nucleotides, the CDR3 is TGCGCCAGCAGCCATACTAGCGGGGGGCCCTTGGGCACAGATACGCAGTATTTT.

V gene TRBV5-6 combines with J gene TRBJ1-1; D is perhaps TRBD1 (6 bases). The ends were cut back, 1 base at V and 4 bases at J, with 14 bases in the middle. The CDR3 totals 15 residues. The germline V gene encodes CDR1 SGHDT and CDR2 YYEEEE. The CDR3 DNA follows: TGTGCCAGCAGCTTGAGCGGGGGCTCGGGCACTGAAGCTTTCTTT. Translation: CASSLSGGSGTEAFF.

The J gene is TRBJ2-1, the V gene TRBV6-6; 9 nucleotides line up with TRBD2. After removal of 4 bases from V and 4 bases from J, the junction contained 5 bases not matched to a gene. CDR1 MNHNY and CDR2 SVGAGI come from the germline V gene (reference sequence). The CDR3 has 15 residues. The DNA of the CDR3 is TGTGCCAGCAGTTCTCTAGCGGGATTTTACAATGAGCAGTTCTTC. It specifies CASSSLAGFYNEQFF.

The CDR3 bases are TGTGCCAGCAGTGAAATACTAGCGGCCGAGCAGTACTTC. This translates into CASSEILAAEQYF. The chain carries TRBV2 and TRBJ2-7, with 8 bases fitting TRBD2. The CDR3 extends over 13 amino acids. V shed 2 bases and J 6 bases; nucleotides not matched to a gene: 3. Germline CDR1 reads SNHLY; CDR2 reads FYNNEI.

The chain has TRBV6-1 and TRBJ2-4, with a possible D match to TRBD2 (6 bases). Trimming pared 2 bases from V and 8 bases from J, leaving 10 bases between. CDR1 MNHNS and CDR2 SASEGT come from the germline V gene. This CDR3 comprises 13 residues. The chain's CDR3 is CASSERTGDIQYF. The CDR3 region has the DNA TGTGCCAGCAGTGAACGGACGGGAGACATTCAGTACTTC.

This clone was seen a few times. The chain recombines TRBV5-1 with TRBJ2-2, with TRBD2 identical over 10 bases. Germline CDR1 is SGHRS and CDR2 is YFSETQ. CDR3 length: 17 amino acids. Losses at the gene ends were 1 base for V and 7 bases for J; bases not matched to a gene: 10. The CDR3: CASSLPSSGGIDGELFF. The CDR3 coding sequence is TGCGCCAGCAGCTTGCCCTCTAGCGGGGGAATCGACGGGGAGCTGTTTTTT.

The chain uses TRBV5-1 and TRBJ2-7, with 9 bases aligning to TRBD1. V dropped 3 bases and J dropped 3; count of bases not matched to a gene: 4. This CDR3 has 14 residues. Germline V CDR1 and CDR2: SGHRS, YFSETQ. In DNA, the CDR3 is TGCGCCAGCAGCTCTGGACAGGGGAACTACGAGCAGTACTTC. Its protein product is CASSSGQGNYEQYF.

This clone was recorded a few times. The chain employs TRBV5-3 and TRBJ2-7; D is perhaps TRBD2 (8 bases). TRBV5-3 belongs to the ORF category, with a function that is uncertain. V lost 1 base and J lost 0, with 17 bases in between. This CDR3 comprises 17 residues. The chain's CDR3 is CARSLKGASGSSYEQYF. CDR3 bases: TGTGCCAGAAGCTTGAAGGGGGCGAGCGGGAGCTCCTACGAGCAGTACTTC.

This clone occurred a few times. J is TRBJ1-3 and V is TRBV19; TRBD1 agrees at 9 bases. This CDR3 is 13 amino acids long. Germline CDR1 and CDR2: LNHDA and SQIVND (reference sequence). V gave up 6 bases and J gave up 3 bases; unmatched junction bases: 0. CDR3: CASRDRGGNTIYF. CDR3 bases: TGTGCCAGTAGGGACAGGGGTGGAAACACCATATATTTT.

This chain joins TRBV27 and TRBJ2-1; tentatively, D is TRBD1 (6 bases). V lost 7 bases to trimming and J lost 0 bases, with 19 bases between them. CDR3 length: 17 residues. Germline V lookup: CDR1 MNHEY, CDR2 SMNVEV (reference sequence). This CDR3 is CASTPYEGGFSYNEQFF. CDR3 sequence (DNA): TGTGCCAGCACTCCCTATGAAGGGGGATTCTCCTACAATGAGCAGTTCTTC.

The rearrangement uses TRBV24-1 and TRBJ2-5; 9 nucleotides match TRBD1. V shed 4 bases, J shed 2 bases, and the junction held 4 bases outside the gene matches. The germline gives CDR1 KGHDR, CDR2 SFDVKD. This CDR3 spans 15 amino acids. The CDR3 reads CATSEPTGGQETQYF. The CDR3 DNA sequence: TGTGCCACCAGTGAACCGACAGGGGGGCAAGAGACCCAGTACTTC.

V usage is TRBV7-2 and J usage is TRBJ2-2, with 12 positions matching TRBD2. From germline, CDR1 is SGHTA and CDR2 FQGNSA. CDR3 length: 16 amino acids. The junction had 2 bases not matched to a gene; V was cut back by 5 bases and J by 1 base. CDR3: CASSQTSGGNTGELFF. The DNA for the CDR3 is TGTGCCAGCAGCCAGACTAGCGGGGGGAACACCGGGGAGCTGTTTTTT.